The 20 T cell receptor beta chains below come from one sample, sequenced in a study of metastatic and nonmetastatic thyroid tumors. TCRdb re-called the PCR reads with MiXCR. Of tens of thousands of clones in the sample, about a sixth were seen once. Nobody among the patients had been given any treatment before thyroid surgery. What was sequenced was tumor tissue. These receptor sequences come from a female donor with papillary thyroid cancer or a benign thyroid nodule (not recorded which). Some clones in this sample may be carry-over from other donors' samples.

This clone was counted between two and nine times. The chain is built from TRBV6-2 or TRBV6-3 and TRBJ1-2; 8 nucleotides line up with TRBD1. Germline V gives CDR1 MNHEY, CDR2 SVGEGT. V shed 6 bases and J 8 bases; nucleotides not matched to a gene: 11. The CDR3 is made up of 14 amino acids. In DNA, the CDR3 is TGTGCCAGCAGCCGCCCGGACAGGGACGGCGGCTACACCTTC. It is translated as CASSRPDRDGGYTF.

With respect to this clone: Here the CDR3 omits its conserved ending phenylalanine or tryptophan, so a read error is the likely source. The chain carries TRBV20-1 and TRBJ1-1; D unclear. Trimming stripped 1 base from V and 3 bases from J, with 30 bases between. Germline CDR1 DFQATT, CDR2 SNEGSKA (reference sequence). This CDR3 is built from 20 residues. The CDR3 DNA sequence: TGCAGTGCTAGAGTTCCCGAACCGGGCTCCCTGTTTGGTTCAGACACTGAAGCTTTCCTT. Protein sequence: CSARVPEPGSLFGSDTEAFL.

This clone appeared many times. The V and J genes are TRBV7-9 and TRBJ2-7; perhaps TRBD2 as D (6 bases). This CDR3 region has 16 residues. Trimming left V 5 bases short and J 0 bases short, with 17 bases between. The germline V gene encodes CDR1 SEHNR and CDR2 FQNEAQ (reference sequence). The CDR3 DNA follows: TGTGCCAGCAGCAATTCCTGGGACTCGGGCTCCTACGAGCAGTACTTC. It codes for CASSNSWDSGSYEQYF.

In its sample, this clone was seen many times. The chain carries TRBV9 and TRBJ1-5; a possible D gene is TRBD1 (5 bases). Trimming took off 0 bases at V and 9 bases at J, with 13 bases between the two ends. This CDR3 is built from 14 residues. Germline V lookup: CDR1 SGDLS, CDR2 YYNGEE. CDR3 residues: CASSVDGGKRPQHF. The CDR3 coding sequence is TGTGCCAGCAGCGTAGATGGGGGAAAGAGGCCCCAGCATTTT.

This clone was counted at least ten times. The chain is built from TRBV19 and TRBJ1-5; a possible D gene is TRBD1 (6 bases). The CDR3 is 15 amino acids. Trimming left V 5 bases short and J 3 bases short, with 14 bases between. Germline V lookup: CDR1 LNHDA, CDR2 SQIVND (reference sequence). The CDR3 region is CASSAEQGVNQPQHF. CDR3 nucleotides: TGTGCCAGTAGTGCTGAACAGGGCGTCAATCAGCCCCAGCATTTT.

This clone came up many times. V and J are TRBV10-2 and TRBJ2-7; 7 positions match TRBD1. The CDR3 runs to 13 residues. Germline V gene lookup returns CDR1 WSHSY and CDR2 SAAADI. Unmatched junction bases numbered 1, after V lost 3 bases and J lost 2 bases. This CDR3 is CASSEQGPYEQYF. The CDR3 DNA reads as TGCGCCAGCAGTGAACAGGGGCCCTACGAGCAGTACTTC.

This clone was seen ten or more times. The CDR3 region is CASSLGQYNEQFF. The CDR3 nucleotides read TGTGCCAGCAGTTTGGGGCAGTACAATGAGCAGTTCTTC. This chain uses TRBV28 with TRBJ2-1; D may be TRBD1 (5 bases). The V end lost 3 bases, the J end lost 4 bases, and 7 bases lay between the germline ends. The CDR3 loop spans 13 amino acids. The V gene's germline CDR1 is MDHEN and CDR2 SYDVKM.

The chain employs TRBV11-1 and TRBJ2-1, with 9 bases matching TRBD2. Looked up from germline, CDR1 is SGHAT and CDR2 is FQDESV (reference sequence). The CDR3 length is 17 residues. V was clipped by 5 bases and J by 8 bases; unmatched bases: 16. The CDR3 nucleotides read TGTGCCAGCAGCCTCTATGGGTGCGGGAGGGACGGGGATGAGCAGTTCTTC. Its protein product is CASSLYGCGRDGDEQFF.

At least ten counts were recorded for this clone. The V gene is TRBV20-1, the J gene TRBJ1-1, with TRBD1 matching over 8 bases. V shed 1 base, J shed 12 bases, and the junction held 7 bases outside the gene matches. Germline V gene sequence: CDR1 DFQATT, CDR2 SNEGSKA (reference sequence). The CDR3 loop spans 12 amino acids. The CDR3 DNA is TGCAGTGCTAGAGTGTCAGGGGGCAAGACTTTCTTT. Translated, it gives CSARVSGGKTFF.

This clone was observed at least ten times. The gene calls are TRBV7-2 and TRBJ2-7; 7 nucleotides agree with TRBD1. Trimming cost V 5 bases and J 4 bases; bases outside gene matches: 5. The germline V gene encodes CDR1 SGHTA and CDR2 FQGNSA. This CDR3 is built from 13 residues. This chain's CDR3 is CASSTGTEYEQYF. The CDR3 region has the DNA TGTGCCAGCAGCACTGGGACAGAGTACGAGCAGTACTTC.

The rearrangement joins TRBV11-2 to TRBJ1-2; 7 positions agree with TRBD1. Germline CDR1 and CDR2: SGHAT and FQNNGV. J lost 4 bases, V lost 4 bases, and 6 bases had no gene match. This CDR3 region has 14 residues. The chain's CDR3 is CASSSTGDPYGYTF. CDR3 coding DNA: TGTGCCAGCAGCTCTACAGGGGATCCCTATGGCTACACCTTC. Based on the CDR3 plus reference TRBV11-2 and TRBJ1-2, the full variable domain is EAGVAQSPRYKIIEKRQSVAFWCNPISGHATLYWYQQILGQGPKLLIQFQNNGVVDDSQLPKDRFSAERLKGVDSTLKIQPAKLEDSAVYLCASSSTGDPYGYTFGSGTRLTVV.

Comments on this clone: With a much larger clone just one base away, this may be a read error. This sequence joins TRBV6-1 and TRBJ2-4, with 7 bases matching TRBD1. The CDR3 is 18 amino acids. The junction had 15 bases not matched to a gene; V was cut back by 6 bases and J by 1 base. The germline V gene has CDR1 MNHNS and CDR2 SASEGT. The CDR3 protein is CASSERTGRAFAKNIQYF. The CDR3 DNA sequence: TGTGCCAGCAGCGAAAGGACAGGCCGAGCCTTTGCCAAAAACATTCAGTACTTC.

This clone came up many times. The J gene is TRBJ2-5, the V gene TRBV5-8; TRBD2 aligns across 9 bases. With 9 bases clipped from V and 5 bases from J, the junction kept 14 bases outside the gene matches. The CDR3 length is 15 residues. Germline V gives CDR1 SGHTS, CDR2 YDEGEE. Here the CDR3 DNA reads TGTGCCATCTCGACTAGCGGCCTTCGCGGGGAGACCCAGTACTTC. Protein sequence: CAISTSGLRGETQYF.

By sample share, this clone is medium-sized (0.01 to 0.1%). The CDR3 DNA sequence: TGTGCCAGCAGACCAGGGGGCCCTCTCTACGAGCAGTACTTC. It specifies CASRPGGPLYEQYF. This chain connects TRBV27 to TRBJ2-7; TRBD1 matches 8 bases. This CDR3 has 14 amino acids. Trimming cost V 6 bases and J 3 bases; bases outside gene matches: 7. CDR1 is MNHEY and CDR2 is SMNVEV in the germline V gene (reference sequence).

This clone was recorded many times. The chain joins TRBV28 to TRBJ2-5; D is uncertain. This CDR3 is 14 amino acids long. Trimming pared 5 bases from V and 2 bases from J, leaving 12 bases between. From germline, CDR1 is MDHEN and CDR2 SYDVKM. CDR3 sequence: CASSTPDGQETQYF. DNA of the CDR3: TGTGCCAGCAGTACACCAGACGGACAAGAGACCCAGTACTTC.

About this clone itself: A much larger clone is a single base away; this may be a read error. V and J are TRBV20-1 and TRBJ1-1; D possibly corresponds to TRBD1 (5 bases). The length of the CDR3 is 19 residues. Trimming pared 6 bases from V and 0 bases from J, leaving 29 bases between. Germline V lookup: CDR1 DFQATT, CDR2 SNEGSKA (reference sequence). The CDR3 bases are TGCAGTGCCAGGGTGGGCAGGGTGGTTCTCTCTGGGATGAACACTGAAGCTTTCTTT. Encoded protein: CSARVGRVVLSGMNTEAFF.

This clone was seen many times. The chain's CDR3 is CAWNPVGAGGTEAFF. The CDR3 DNA sequence: TGTGCCTGGAACCCGGTGGGGGCTGGGGGCACTGAAGCTTTCTTT. The chain has TRBV30 and TRBJ1-1; the D gene is possibly TRBD1 (6 bases). Germline V gene lookup returns CDR1 GTSNPN and CDR2 SVGIG (reference sequence). There are 15 residues in the CDR3. Deletions cut 4 bases from V and 4 bases from J, with 19 bases between.

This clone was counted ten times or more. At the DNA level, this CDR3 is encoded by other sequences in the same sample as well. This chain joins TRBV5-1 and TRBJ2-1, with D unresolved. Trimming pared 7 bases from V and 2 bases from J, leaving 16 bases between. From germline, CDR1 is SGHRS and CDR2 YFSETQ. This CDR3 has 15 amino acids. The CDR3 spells CASSFDNPTYNEQFF. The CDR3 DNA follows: TGCGCCAGCTCATTTGACAACCCTACCTACAATGAGCAGTTCTTC.

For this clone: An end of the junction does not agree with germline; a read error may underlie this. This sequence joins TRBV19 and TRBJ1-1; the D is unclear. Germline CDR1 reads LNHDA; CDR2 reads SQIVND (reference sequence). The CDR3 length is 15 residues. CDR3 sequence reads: CASSFGKAGRTEAFF. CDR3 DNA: TGTGCAAGTAGTTTTGGAAAGGCTGGTCGGACTGAAGCTTTCTTT.

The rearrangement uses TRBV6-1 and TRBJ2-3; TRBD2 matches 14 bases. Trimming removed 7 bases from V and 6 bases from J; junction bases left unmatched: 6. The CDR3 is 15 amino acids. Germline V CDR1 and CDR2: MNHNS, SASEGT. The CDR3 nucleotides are TGTGCCAGCACCGGACTAGCGGGGGGTTTGGATACGCAGTATTTT. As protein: CASTGLAGGLDTQYF.